Shown below are 2 T cell receptor beta chains from a single sample sequenced in a study of human T cells and chemical hapten exposure. TCRdb fed the RACE reads into MiXCR, producing one record per CDR3 protein. The sample lists more than 85,000 distinct CDR3 sequences, about a tenth occurring once. The time point denotes: patch test 2, 6 weeks after DPC sensitization. Specified treatment: therapeutic diphenylcyclopropenone sensitization with weekly scalp DPC. Sequences were derived from whole blood, sampled in connection with sensitization to the hapten diphenylcyclopropenone (DPC). The receptors were sampled from a woman in her thirties or forties with alopecia areata. Some clones in this sample may be carry-over from other donors' samples.

This clonotype was detected only a few times. The chain combines TRBV9 with TRBJ2-5; a possible D gene is TRBD2 (5 bases). The CDR3 covers 15 residues. Trimming stripped 0 bases from V and 4 bases from J, with 13 bases between. Germline loops: CDR1 SGDLS, CDR2 YYNGEE. This CDR3 reads CASSVDAYRGETQYF. The CDR3 DNA follows: TGTGCCAGCAGCGTAGATGCCTATCGGGGAGAGACCCAGTACTTC.

The sample holds many counts of this clonotype. V and J are TRBV12-3 or TRBV12-4 and TRBJ1-1; maybe TRBD1 (5 bases). The CDR3 extends over 13 amino acids. The germline V and J ends were trimmed by 1 base and 10 bases, with 13 bases remaining between them. Written as DNA, the CDR3 is TGTGCCAGCAGTTTAGGAGCCGGGCAGGGAGCTTTCTTT. The encoded protein is CASSLGAGQGAFF.